This section outlines one T cell receptor (beta chain) sequence together with its context. As originally analysed: Reference gene primer amplification gave estimated nucleated cell counts. Data came from immunoSEQ multiplex PCR; TCRdb stores just in-frame clones and leaves some out. The D gene and trimming were derived from the DNA, and the V and J assignments and clone size from that table. The sample yields about 150,000 clones, around four fifths seen once. The sample is drawn from a study of blood T cell repertoires in COVID-19. Germline V gene sequence: CDR1 ENHRY, CDR2 SYGVKD. V lost 10 bases to trimming and J lost 8 bases; unmatched junction nucleotides: 10. The length of the CDR3 is 13 residues. Everyone who took part was roughly 18 to 100 years old, and they came from about two dozen US areas.

The receptor's source is a man aged 65 to 85 who had been exposed to COVID-19. The sample comprised PBMCs or T cells enriched from blood (not recorded which). The V and J genes are TRBV10-3 and TRBJ2-3, with 9 bases fitting TRBD1. For the CDR3, the DNA is TGTGCCACACTCCGGGACAGGGATGGTACGCAGTATTTT. It encodes CATLRDRDGTQYF.